This T cell receptor beta chain was retrieved from a study of brain T cells in children with intractable seizures. Sequencing was performed with immunoSEQ multiplex PCR; in TCRdb, only in-frame clones are kept and a portion is missing. The sample includes 300,000 to 400,000 clones, over 90% of them seen just once. Findings of the study overall: Clones missing pre-surgery may reflect undersampling of that blood sample.

The count of this clone is one. Its matching antigen is unknown. This CDR3 spans 13 amino acids. Germline CDR1 and CDR2: ENHRY and SYGVKD. V dropped 2 bases and J dropped 4 bases, with 8 bases sitting between them. Time point in this sample: blood from clinic visit 5 months post-surgery; TSC patient then seizure free. Sequencing was limited to surgery cases with top T cell transcript signatures in brain tissue. The clonotype comes from a boy under two years old with tuberous sclerosis and intractable seizures. Source: peripheral blood, taken more than 4 months after surgery. The chain employs TRBV10-3 and TRBJ1-1; the D is unclear. The chain's CDR3 is CAISETRSTEAFF. The CDR3 coding sequence is TGTGCCATCAGTGAGACCCGTTCCACTGAAGCTTTCTTT.